Following are 12 T cell receptor beta chains from one sample sequenced in a study of blood T cell repertoires in COVID-19. Using immunoSEQ multiplex PCR, the repertoire was profiled, and TCRdb retains in-frame clones only, with some absent. Found here are around 280,000 clones, around 84% of them singletons; the top ten hold around 1.2%. Material for sequencing was peripheral blood. The source of these receptors is a man in his sixties or seventies with acute or convalescent COVID-19.

This clone has only one observation. V usage is TRBV6-2 or TRBV6-3 and J usage is TRBJ1-6; 11 bases are a match to TRBD1. Germline loops: CDR1 MNHEY, CDR2 SVGEGT. The CDR3 has 15 amino acids. Trimming cost V 5 bases and J 8 bases; bases outside gene matches: 5. For the CDR3, the DNA is TGTGCCAGCAGTCCGCGGACAGGGGGCTATTCACCCCTCCACTTT. Amino acid sequence: CASSPRTGGYSPLHF.

The chain joins TRBV28 to TRBJ1-6; TRBD1 matches at 7 bases. Germline V gene sequence: CDR1 MDHEN, CDR2 SYDVKM. With 3 bases clipped from V and 9 bases from J, the junction kept 8 bases outside the gene matches. This CDR3 is built from 15 residues. The CDR3 is CASSFMRQGGSPLHF. The CDR3 DNA sequence: TGTGCCAGCAGTTTCATGAGACAGGGTGGTTCACCCCTCCACTTT. The full variable domain, its missing parts supplied by reference TRBV28 and TRBJ1-6, is DVKVTQSSRYLVKRTGEKVFLECVQDMDHENMFWYRQDPGLGLRLIYFSYDVKMKEKGDIPEGYSVSREKKERFSLILESASTNQTSMYLCASSFMRQGGSPLHFGNGTRLTVT.

The chain has TRBV2 and TRBJ2-1, with 7 nucleotides matching TRBD2. The germline CDR1 and CDR2 sequences are SNHLY and FYNNEI. Germline trimming cut 6 bases from V and 10 bases from J; bases unmatched to any gene: 3. The CDR3 contains 11 residues. This CDR3 reads CASSRLAEQFF. The CDR3 DNA is TGTGCCAGCAGCCGACTAGCCGAGCAGTTCTTC.

The V call is TRBV7-6, the J call TRBJ1-2; 7 nucleotides align to TRBD1. V shed 1 base, J shed 8 bases, and the junction held 7 bases outside the gene matches. Germline-derived CDR1 and CDR2 are SGHVS and FNYEAQ. The CDR3 loop spans 14 amino acids. This CDR3 is CASSLDRGLGGYTF. The CDR3, as DNA: TGTGCCAGCAGCTTAGACAGGGGTTTGGGGGGCTACACCTTC.

V is TRBV19 and J is TRBJ1-5; D might be TRBD1 (5 bases). There are 14 residues in the CDR3. In germline, CDR1 is LNHDA, CDR2 SQIVND (reference sequence). The V gene lost 6 bases and the J gene lost 2 bases, with 11 bases spanning the gap. Written as DNA, the CDR3 is TGTGCCAGTAGAGCTTCGGGGGGCAATCAGCCCCAGCATTTT. Encoded protein: CASRASGGNQPQHF.

The chain couples TRBV6-5 to TRBJ1-1; D is perhaps TRBD1 (6 bases). V gave up 5 bases and J gave up 10 bases, with 14 bases separating them. The CDR3 consists of 12 residues. The germline CDR1 and CDR2 sequences are MNHEY and SVGAGI. The CDR3 is CASSQPGAIAFF. The CDR3 nucleotides read TGTGCCAGCAGTCAGCCAGGGGCGATAGCTTTCTTT.

V is TRBV30 and J is TRBJ2-5; possibly TRBD1 for D (6 bases). Trimming pared 2 bases from V and 5 bases from J, leaving 9 bases between. Per the germline V gene, CDR1 is GTSNPN and CDR2 is SVGIG (reference sequence). CDR3 length equals 12 residues. This CDR3 reads CAWSTRGETQYF. The CDR3 DNA reads as TGTGCCTGGAGTACAAGGGGGGAGACCCAGTACTTC.

For the CDR3, the DNA is TGTGCCAGCAGCTTAGGTACAGGACAGGGGCATGGCTACGAGCAGTACTTC. Amino acids: CASSLGTGQGHGYEQYF. The chain is built from TRBV7-8 and TRBJ2-7, with 9 bases aligning to TRBD1. The CDR3 has 17 residues. Germline lookup yields CDR1 SGHVS and CDR2 FQNEAQ. After removal of 1 base from V and 3 bases from J, the junction contained 10 bases not matched to a gene.

CDR3 nucleotides: TGTGCCAGTAGTACAAGGACAGGGCGTCCGAGCTCCTACAATGAGCAGTTCTTC. This codes for CASSTRTGRPSSYNEQFF. The chain links TRBV19 to TRBJ2-1; 8 bases match TRBD1. The CDR3 has 18 amino acids. The V and J ends lost 4 bases and 0 bases, in that order; junction bases with no gene match: 11. Germline-derived CDR1 and CDR2 are LNHDA and SQIVND (reference sequence). Drawing the rest from reference TRBV19 and TRBJ2-1, the complete variable domain is DGGITQSPKYLFRKEGQNVTLSCEQNLNHDAMYWYRQDPGQGLRLIYYSQIVNDFQKGDIAEGYSVSREKKESFPLTVTSAQKNPTAFYLCASSTRTGRPSSYNEQFFGPGTRLTVL.

In its sample, this clone was seen a few times. This rearrangement joins TRBV28 to TRBJ2-7, with TRBD1 matching 7 bases. CDR1 is MDHEN, CDR2 SYDVKM, per germline. The V segment lost 6 bases and the J segment 2 bases; nucleotides outside the gene matches: 7. The CDR3 sequence is 14 residues long. CDR3 protein: CASRLDRVAYEQYF. The CDR3 region has the DNA TGTGCCAGCAGACTCGACAGGGTCGCCTACGAGCAGTACTTC.

This clone has only one observation. The V gene is TRBV10-3, the J gene TRBJ1-3; tentatively, D is TRBD1 (6 bases). Trimming took off 4 bases at V and 1 base at J, with 8 bases between the two ends. CDR1 is ENHRY and CDR2 is SYGVKD in the germline V gene. This CDR3 is built from 14 residues. Here the CDR3 DNA reads TGTGCCATCAGTGGACAGGAGTCTGGAAACACCATATATTTT. It encodes CAISGQESGNTIYF.

This clone was detected only once. Here the CDR3 reads CASSFTRLSNQPQHF. CDR3 coding DNA: TGTGCCAGCAGTTTCACCAGACTAAGCAATCAGCCCCAGCATTTT. The chain is built from TRBV27 and TRBJ1-5, with D unresolved. CDR1 is MNHEY, CDR2 SMNVEV, per germline (reference sequence). V lost 3 bases, J lost 1 base, and 10 bases lay in between. The CDR3 contains 15 residues.